This T cell receptor (beta chain) emerged from a study of T cells in Graves' hyperthyroidism and ophthalmopathy. Ten or more counts support this clonotype. Germline lookup yields CDR1 SGHAT and CDR2 FQNNGV. The CDR3 has 12 residues. V dropped 6 bases and J dropped 3 bases, with 8 bases sitting between them. Amplification targeted TCR beta CDR3 regions from RNA transcripts. An initial round of RT-PCR targeting the TCR CDR3 relied on the HTBI primer set. Via MiXCR, TCRdb re-called the multiplex PCR reads, giving one row per CDR3 protein. The repertoire holds about 380,000 distinct CDR3 sequences, with about 13% as singletons.

Sequenced material: blood. This chain links TRBV11-2 with TRBJ1-1; D uncertain. The clonotype originates from a man aged 25 to 45 with Graves' hyperthyroidism that later progressed to Graves' ophthalmopathy. In DNA, the CDR3 is TGTGCCAGCAGGGGCTTGGACACTGAAGCTTTCTTT. Its translation: CASRGLDTEAFF. Together with reference TRBV11-2 and TRBJ1-1, the CDR3 gives the full variable domain: EAGVAQSPRYKIIEKRQSVAFWCNPISGHATLYWYQQILGQGPKLLIQFQNNGVVDDSQLPKDRFSAERLKGVDSTLKIQPAKLEDSAVYLCASRGLDTEAFFGQGTRLTVV.